Sequencing of this T cell receptor beta chain was carried out in a study of blood T cell repertoires in COVID-19. Turning to the study itself: PBMCs, B-cell-depleted T cells, or T cells provided the cDNA or gDNA that made up the material.

Profiled with immunoSEQ multiplex PCR; TCRdb holds only in-frame clones, not every one. This table has more than 200,000 clones, 86% appearing once. V lost 0 bases to trimming and J lost 4 bases, with 12 bases between them. From germline, CDR1 is SGDLS and CDR2 YYNGEE. The CDR3 is 15 residues long. Sequencing was performed on peripheral blood. The source of this sequence is a man aged 25-40 years with active or convalescent COVID-19. This sequence joins TRBV9 and TRBJ2-3; D perhaps matches TRBD2 (6 bases). CDR3 coding DNA: TGTGCCAGCAGCGTAGGTCCAGCGGGCGCAGATACGCAGTATTTT. As protein: CASSVGPAGADTQYF.